This T cell receptor (beta chain) was found in a study of T cells in Graves' hyperthyroidism and ophthalmopathy (dated by TCRdb to between 2019 and 2020). The study in broad terms: Peripheral blood was collected at initial diagnosis, before any treatment. To identify distinguishing TCR V-J signatures, a discovery cohort of about 100 patients was used, comprising 40 to 45 with Graves' ophthalmopathy and roughly 60 with stable Graves' hyperthyroidism. An independent validation cohort of some 18 hyperthyroidism patients and more than 15 patients who later progressed to ophthalmopathy tested prospective prediction of ophthalmopathy. The 90 or so discovery patients were randomly split 7:3 into training and test sets. In several Graves' hyperthyroidism patients, the study also compared T-cell repertoires from thyroid tissue with T-cell repertoires from blood. After blood sampling, hyperthyroidism patients were treated with methimazole at a starting dose of 30 mg daily, and ophthalmopathy patients were treated with high-dose intravenous methylprednisolone. The paper describes TCR Vbeta CDR3 sequencing of fewer than 150 peripheral blood samples, made up of around 41 ophthalmopathy patients, 70 to 80 hyperthyroidism patients and around 17 progressor patients.

On this clonotype: Its recognized antigen is unknown. No much larger clonotype is one base removed from it; base qualities were not supplied.

The TCR beta CDR3 regions were amplified from the RNA transcripts. A first-round RT-PCR of the TCR CDR3 used the HTBI primer set with the Qiagen OneStep RT-PCR kit. The libraries were constructed in a second round of multiplex PCR and then size-selected and purified. Libraries were sequenced paired-end with 100 bp reads on an Illumina HiSeq2000. The authors processed their data as follows. Raw data were processed with SOAPnuke, discarding reads with adapters, uncalled bases, mean Phred below 15, or no exact constant-primer or identifier match. High-quality paired reads were merged using COPE v1.2.5, and each unique nucleotide sequence was defined as a clonotype. Clonotypes were aligned to IMGT TRBV, TRBD and TRBJ reference segments using MiTCR v1.1. Only V-J combinations with frequency above 0.0001, covering about 99% of repertoires, were analysed. A TCS score was defined as the ratio of F50 (clonal expansion) to E x V (chaos), with BLOSUM62-based TCRdist applied between CDR3 peptides within each V-J. Welch's t-statistics and random forest reduced 500 to 650 V-J features to under 15, which were used in a naive Bayes classifier (R e1071). TCRdb ran its own pipeline on the public reads, namely fastp trimming at Q25 and MiXCR clone calling, and kept in-frame beta chains. Rows are unified per CDR3 protein, each entry keeping the most common DNA and genes. TCRdb's processing, not the study's, gives the V and J calls here. The sample has hundreds of thousands of distinct CDR3 sequences on record, approximately 24% of them singletons. The biggest ten clones account for roughly 12% of the sample.

General conclusions and limits of the study: Blood samples also contained most of the expanded thyroid clonotypes (frequency above 0.001), which suggests that blood repertoires may reflect thyroid immune responses. No statistical method was used to set the sample size in advance, and investigators knew the group allocation. During validation, the model predicted progression to ophthalmopathy a median of approximately 6 months ahead of onset, with 70.59% sensitivity and 72.22% specificity. A 13 V-J signature model separated ophthalmopathy from stable hyperthyroidism, with roughly 88% sensitivity and 81% to 82% specificity in cross-validation and 80%/75% in testing.

Ophthalmopathy patients had moderately to severely active disease, with a Clinical Activity Score of 3 or more, a NOSPECS grade of 4 or more, and a disease duration of less than 3 months. The study excluded patients with uncontrolled infections, other autoimmune diseases, pregnancy or lactation. Diagnoses were established on the basis of clinical symptoms, serum thyroxine and TRAb, thyroid ultrasound, and orbital computed tomography. Ficoll-Paque density gradient centrifugation was used to isolate PBMCs from 9.5 to 10 ml of fresh peripheral blood. Total RNA was extracted with Trizol reagent, and quality was checked on an Agilent 2100 Bioanalyzer. Including cysteine and phenylalanine, the CDR3 has 13 amino acids. Here the CDR3 DNA is all that survives: 39 bases in frame from base 1. V is reduced by 5 bases and J by 7 bases, leaving a spacing of 14 bases between them.

Rearrangement joined TRBV12-3 or TRBV12-4 to TRBJ1-1; D gene: possibly TRBD1, on 5 matching bases. Sequencing input: blood. This receptor was obtained from a woman in her 30s with Graves' ophthalmopathy. The DNA sequence reads TGTGCCAGCAGTATAATCAGGGATATTGAAGCTTTCTTT. This yields the protein CASSIIRDIEAFF.